This T cell receptor beta chain is from a study of cytomegalovirus exposure and HLA in healthy donors. Study outcomes and limitations: Reportedly, cytomegalovirus status was diagnosed with high sensitivity and specificity. Sequencing likely caused a cluster of highly shared sequence variants. For most TCR sequences rarity was the rule, although some public TCRs occurred in many donors. In an earlier analysis, about 87% or about 30%: the productive usage of most TCR beta V segments.

Germline assignment: CDR1 KGHSH and CDR2 LQKENI. The junction had 11 bases not matched to a gene; V was cut back by 1 base and J by 6 bases. The CDR3 is 16 residues long. 13 Jbeta primers and 60 Vbeta primers were used for the PCR. Method: immunoSEQ multiplex PCR; TCRdb's copy keeps in-frame clones and lacks some. Among some 150,000 clones, approximately 9% were seen once, and the ten largest hold about 2%. With respect to this clone: The antigen is undetermined.

Source material: PBMCs. The sequence came from a male donor in good health and CMV-seronegative. The chain employs TRBV18 and TRBJ1-2, with 7 bases that match TRBD1. This chain's CDR3 is CASSPLLTGSRDGYTF. The CDR3 region has the DNA TGTGCCAGCTCACCACTCCTGACAGGGAGTAGGGATGGCTACACCTTC.